This TCR beta chain emerged from a study of neurological immune-mediated disorders. This clonotype came up many times. The cDNA was generated through 5'RACE incorporating 10-nucleotide random UMIs. TCRdb reanalysed the 5' RACE reads using MiXCR and keeps one entry per CDR3 protein. The sample lists about 30,000 distinct CDR3 sequences; approximately 5% were seen once. The CDR3 is made up of 13 amino acids. The V end was cut by 1 base, the J end by 3 bases, with 3 bases between. The V gene's germline CDR1 is SGHTA and CDR2 FQGNSA. The material sequenced was CD4+ T cells from blood. This TCR derives from a woman in her fifties or sixties in good health. This chain links TRBV7-2 with TRBJ1-4; D is ambiguous. The chain's CDR3 is CASSLEANEKLFF. For the CDR3, the DNA is TGTGCCAGCAGCTTAGAGGCTAATGAAAAACTGTTTTTT.